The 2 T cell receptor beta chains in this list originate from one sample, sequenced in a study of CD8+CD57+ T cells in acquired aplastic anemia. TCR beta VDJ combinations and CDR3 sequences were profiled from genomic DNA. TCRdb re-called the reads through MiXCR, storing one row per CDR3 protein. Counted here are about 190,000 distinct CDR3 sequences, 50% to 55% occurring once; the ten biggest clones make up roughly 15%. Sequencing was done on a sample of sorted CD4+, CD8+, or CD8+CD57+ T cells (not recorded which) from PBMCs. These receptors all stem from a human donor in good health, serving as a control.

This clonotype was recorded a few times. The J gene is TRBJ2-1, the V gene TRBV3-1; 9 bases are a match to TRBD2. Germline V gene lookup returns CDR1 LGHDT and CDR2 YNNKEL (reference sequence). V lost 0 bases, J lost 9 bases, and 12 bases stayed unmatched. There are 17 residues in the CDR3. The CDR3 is CASSQEGRTSVSTEQFF. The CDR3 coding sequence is TGTGCCAGCAGCCAAGAGGGGCGGACTAGCGTTTCCACTGAGCAGTTCTTC.

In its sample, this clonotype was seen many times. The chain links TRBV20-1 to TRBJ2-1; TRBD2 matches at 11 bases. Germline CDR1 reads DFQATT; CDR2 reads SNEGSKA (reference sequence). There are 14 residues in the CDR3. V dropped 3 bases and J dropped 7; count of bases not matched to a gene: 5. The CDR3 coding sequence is TGCAGTGCTAGCACTAGCGGGGGAGGTAATGAGCAGTTCTTC. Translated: CSASTSGGGNEQFF.